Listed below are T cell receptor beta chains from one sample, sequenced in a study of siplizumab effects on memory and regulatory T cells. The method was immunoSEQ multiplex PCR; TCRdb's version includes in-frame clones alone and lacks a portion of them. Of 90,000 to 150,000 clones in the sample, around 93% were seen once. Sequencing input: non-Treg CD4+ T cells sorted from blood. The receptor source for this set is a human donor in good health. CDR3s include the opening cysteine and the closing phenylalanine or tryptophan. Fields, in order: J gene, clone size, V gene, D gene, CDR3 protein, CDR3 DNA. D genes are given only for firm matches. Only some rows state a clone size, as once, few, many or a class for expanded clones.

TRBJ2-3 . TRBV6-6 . CASRGGQHTDTQYF TGTGCCAGCAGGGGAGGACAGCACACAGATACGCAGTATTTT
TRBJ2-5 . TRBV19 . CASSPAYQETQYF TGTGCCAGTAGTCCGGCCTACCAAGAGACCCAGTACTTC
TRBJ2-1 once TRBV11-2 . CASSLQNNEQFF TGTGCCAGCAGCTTACAGAACAATGAGCAGTTCTTC
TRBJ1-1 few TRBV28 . CASSLGRGTEAFF TGTGCCAGCAGTTTGGGAAGGGGAACTGAAGCTTTCTTT
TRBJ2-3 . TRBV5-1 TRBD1 CASSLGTGGRTDTQYF TGCGCCAGCAGCTTGGGGACAGGGGGGCGCACAGATACGCAGTATTTT
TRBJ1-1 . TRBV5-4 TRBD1 CASSWMMGQGNLNTEAFF TGTGCCAGCAGCTGGATGATGGGACAGGGGAACCTGAACACTGAAGCTTTCTTT
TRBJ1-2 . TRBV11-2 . CASSLSDSNYGYTF TGTGCCAGCAGCTTGTCGGACAGTAACTATGGCTACACCTTC
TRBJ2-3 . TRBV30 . CAWRRTGSTDTQYF TGTGCCTGGAGGCGGACGGGATCCACAGATACGCAGTATTTT
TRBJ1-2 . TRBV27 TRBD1 CASSRQGTTNYGYTF TGTGCCAGCAGCCGACAGGGGACCACTAACTATGGCTACACCTTC
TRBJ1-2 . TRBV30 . CAWSEDSFYGYTF TGTGCCTGGAGTGAGGACAGTTTCTATGGCTACACCTTC
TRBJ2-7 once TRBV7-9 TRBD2 CASSWDYGGYEQYF TGTGCCAGCAGCTGGGACTATGGGGGCTACGAGCAGTACTTC
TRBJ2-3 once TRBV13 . CASSFQRARRGTDTQYF TGTGCCAGCAGCTTCCAGCGGGCCAGACGGGGCACAGATACGCAGTATTTT
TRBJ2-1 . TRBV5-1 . CASSSQGSEQFF TGCGCCAGCAGCTCACAGGGTAGTGAGCAGTTCTTC
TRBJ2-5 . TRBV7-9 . CASSLGVSGGGETQYF TGTGCCAGCAGCTTAGGCGTGTCTGGGGGAGGAGAGACCCAGTACTTC
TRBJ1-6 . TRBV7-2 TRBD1 CASSLVGTALRSLHF TGTGCCAGCAGCTTAGTTGGGACAGCCTTGAGGTCCCTCCACTTT
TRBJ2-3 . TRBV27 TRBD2 CASSFTGGATDTQYF TGTGCCAGCAGTTTCACCGGGGGGGCGACAGATACGCAGTATTTT
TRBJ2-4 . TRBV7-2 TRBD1 CASSFSGTGKNIQYF TGTGCCAGCAGCTTTTCCGGGACAGGGAAAAACATTCAGTACTTC
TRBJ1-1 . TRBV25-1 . CASSEPAMGDTEAFF TGTGCCAGCTCCGAACCCGCCATGGGGGACACTGAAGCTTTCTTT
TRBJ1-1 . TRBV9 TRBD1 CASSRQGSEAFF TGTGCCAGCAGCAGACAGGGATCTGAAGCTTTCTTT
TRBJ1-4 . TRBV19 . CASPAGGEKLFF TGTGCCAGCCCAGCGGGTGGCGAAAAACTGTTTTTT
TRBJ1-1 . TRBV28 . CASSSGKRTVVAFF TGTGCCAGCAGTTCTGGGAAACGGACGGTGGTAGCTTTCTTT
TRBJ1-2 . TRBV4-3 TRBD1 CASSRQTGLNYGYTF TGCGCCAGCAGCCGACAGACAGGGCTTAACTATGGCTACACCTTC
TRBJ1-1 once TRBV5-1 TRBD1 CASSPLAGTGAPGTEAFF TGCGCCAGCAGCCCCCTCGCGGGGACAGGGGCCCCGGGCACTGAAGCTTTCTTT
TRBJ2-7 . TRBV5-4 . CASSWNLGPYEQYF TGTGCCAGCAGCTGGAACCTCGGACCCTACGAGCAGTACTTC
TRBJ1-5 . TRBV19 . CASSIKGQGRNQPQHF TGTGCCAGTAGTATTAAGGGCCAGGGTCGGAATCAGCCCCAGCATTTT
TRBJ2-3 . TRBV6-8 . CASSTNSHTSTDTQYF TGTGCCAGCAGTACTAACTCACACACTAGCACAGATACGCAGTATTTT